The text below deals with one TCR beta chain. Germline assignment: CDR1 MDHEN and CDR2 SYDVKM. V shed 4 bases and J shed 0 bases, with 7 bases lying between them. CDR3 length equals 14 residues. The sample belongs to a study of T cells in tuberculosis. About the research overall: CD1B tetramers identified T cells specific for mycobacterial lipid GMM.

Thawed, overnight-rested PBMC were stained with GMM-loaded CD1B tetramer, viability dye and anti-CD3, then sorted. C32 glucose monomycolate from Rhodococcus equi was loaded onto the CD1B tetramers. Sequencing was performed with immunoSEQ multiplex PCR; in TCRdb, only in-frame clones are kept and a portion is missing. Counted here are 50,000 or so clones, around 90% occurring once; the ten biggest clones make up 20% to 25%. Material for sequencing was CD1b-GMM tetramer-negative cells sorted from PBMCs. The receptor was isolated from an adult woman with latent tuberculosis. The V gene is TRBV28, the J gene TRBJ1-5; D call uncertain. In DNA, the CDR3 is TGTGCCAGCAGTTGGGAGATTAGCAATCAGCCCCAGCATTTT. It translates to CASSWEISNQPQHF.